These 2 T cell receptor gamma chains share one sample of origin, sequenced in a study of Vδ1+ human thymocytes. Study findings and constraints: Highly polyclonal TRG and TRD repertoires with Gaussian CDR3 length distributions appeared in thymus.

The template was reverse-transcribed extracted RNA. Multiplex PCR used pooled V-gene forward primers and a constant-region reverse primer to amplify CDR3s. TCRdb re-processed the multiplex PCR reads via CATT. Among under 25,000 gamma-chain clones listed, roughly an eighth were seen once. Their specific antigens are unknown. Sequencing was done on a sample of Vdelta1+ gamma-delta thymocytes from the thymus. The subset here: FACS-sorted CD3+ TCRalphabeta- TCRVdelta1+ TCRVdelta2- thymocytes. These receptors all come from a child younger than two who had congenital heart surgery.

The rearrangement links TRGV3 to TRGJP2. The CDR3 consists of 20 residues. With 0 bases clipped from V and 0 bases from J, the junction kept 16 bases outside the gene matches. Germline loops: CDR1 VTNTFY, CDR2 YDVSTARD (reference sequence). DNA of the CDR3: TGTGCCACCTGGGACAGGCCTTCACCATTCGTCTATAGTAGTGATTGGATCAAGACGTTT. It translates to CATWDRPSPFVYSSDWIKTF.

This clone appeared a few times. Other DNA sequences of this sample code for an identical CDR3. The chain is built from TRGV3 and TRGJP2. The junction had 12 bases not matched to a gene; V was cut back by 0 bases and J by 5 bases. The CDR3 has 17 residues. The germline V gene encodes CDR1 VTNTFY and CDR2 YDVSTARD (reference sequence). CDR3 nucleotide sequence: TGTGCCACCTGGGACAGGCCTCCTTTTCGCAGTGATTGGATCAAGACGTTT. It encodes CATWDRPPFRSDWIKTF.